Sequencing of this T cell receptor beta chain was carried out in a study of OX40 agonist ivuxolimab in advanced cancers. Study information: With a range of roughly 20 to 85, age averaged roughly 60 years, and around 83% were male.

Study-wide results and limits: Fewer expanded clones were found on average in CD4+ than in CD8+ T cells.

The CDR3 spans 15 residues. The junction had 6 bases not matched to a gene; V was cut back by 4 bases and J by 4 bases. Germline CDR1 reads ENHRY; CDR2 reads SYGVKD. On this clone: As yet, its antigen is unknown.

The method was immunoSEQ multiplex PCR; TCRdb's version includes in-frame clones alone and lacks a portion of them. The data contain 40,000 to 60,000 clones, roughly nine tenths of them singletons. The origin of this receptor is an adult with an advanced solid tumor such as melanoma, head and neck, liver or kidney cancer. Source: CD4+ or CD8+ T cells sorted from blood, taken in a trial of the OX40 agonist ivuxolimab. The chain couples TRBV10-3 to TRBJ2-3; TRBD1 matches 9 bases. The CDR3 region has the DNA TGTGCCATCAGTGCGCGGACAGGGGCGGCAGATACGCAGTATTTT. Amino acids: CAISARTGAADTQYF.